Described below is a single TCR beta chain sequence and its context. The antigen remains unidentified. These data belong to a study of monozygotic twins with inflammatory bowel disease. Regarding the study as a whole: Patient-specific immunosuppressive treatments may have made repertoires more variable. No detectable difference in repertoire similarity separated concordant from discordant twins, possibly as a result of limited power. Healthy twins showed more clonotype sharing with others than IBD patients, especially patients with disease activity.

The CDR3 spans 16 residues. Germline V gene data show CDR1 as LGHNA and CDR2 as YSLEER. The UMIs carried a 6-nucleotide sample barcode, and they were added by template switching. One entry per CDR3 protein, without DNA, is what TCRdb gives after re-calling the 5' RACE reads. The sample has 400,000 to 500,000 distinct CDR3 sequences. Sequencing was carried out using blood. This sequence originates from a human donor with ulcerative colitis or Crohn's disease, or a healthy co-twin of an affected twin (not recorded which). J is TRBJ1-4 and V is TRBV4-3; TCRdb returns TRBD1, unconfirmable since there is no DNA. CDR3 sequence: CASSQETGRGNEKLFF.